These 6 T cell receptor beta chains originate from one sample sequenced in a study of T cell changes during pregnancy in multiple sclerosis. Using immunoSEQ multiplex PCR, the repertoire was profiled, and TCRdb retains in-frame clones only, with some absent. The data show about 40,000 clones, about 94% seen once. The source material was peripheral blood, sampled in the third trimester of pregnancy. The receptors derive from a female donor with multiple sclerosis, enrolled in a pregnancy study.

The chain joins TRBV7-3 to TRBJ2-1; 10 bases fit TRBD1. V was clipped by 2 bases and J by 10 bases; unmatched bases: 8. The CDR3 contains 15 residues. The V gene's germline CDR1 is SGHTA and CDR2 FQGTGA. CDR3 in DNA: TGTGCCAGCAGCTTACAGGGACAGGGGTCTTCGGAGCAGTTCTTC. Encoded protein: CASSLQGQGSSEQFF.

The rearrangement uses TRBV6-5 and TRBJ2-2; 9 bases are a match to TRBD2. Losses at the gene ends were 6 bases for V and 6 bases for J; bases not matched to a gene: 5. Germline-derived CDR1 and CDR2 are MNHEY and SVGAGI. The CDR3 consists of 14 residues. DNA for the CDR3: TGTGCCAGCAGCCTCTTAGCGGGAGCCGGGGAGCTGTTTTTT. It translates to CASSLLAGAGELFF.

The chain has TRBV5-6 and TRBJ1-2, with 10 nucleotides matching TRBD1. The CDR3 sequence is 16 residues long. Germline V CDR1 and CDR2: SGHDT, YYEEEE. The V segment lost 4 bases and the J segment 2 bases; nucleotides outside the gene matches: 8. CDR3 sequence reads: CASSDVGTGANYGYTF. The CDR3 region has the DNA TGTGCCAGCAGCGATGTGGGGACAGGGGCCAACTATGGCTACACCTTC.

The chain recombines TRBV2 with TRBJ2-3; 10 nucleotides align to TRBD2. V shed 6 bases, J shed 2 bases, and the junction held 5 bases outside the gene matches. Germline V gene data show CDR1 as SNHLY and CDR2 as FYNNEI. CDR3 length: 15 residues. The CDR3 DNA follows: TGTGCCAGCAGAGCGGGAGGGCGTGACACAGATACGCAGTATTTT. It encodes CASRAGGRDTDTQYF.

V usage is TRBV5-1 and J usage is TRBJ1-3, with a tentative D call TRBD1 (6 bases). This CDR3 region has 15 residues. V shed 0 bases and J shed 6 bases, with 13 bases lying between them. Germline V lookup: CDR1 SGHRS, CDR2 YFSETQ. The CDR3 here is CASSLVGDNKNTIYF. DNA for the CDR3: TGCGCCAGCAGCTTGGTGGGGGACAACAAAAACACCATATATTTT.

The chain couples TRBV4-2 to TRBJ1-5; D is ambiguous. Germline CDR1 is LGHNA and CDR2 is YNFKEQ. CDR3 length: 14 amino acids. V was pared by 1 base and J by 5 bases, with 9 bases between. This CDR3 is CASSQGQVDQPQHF. The CDR3 DNA sequence: TGTGCCAGCAGCCAAGGGCAGGTGGATCAGCCCCAGCATTTT.